A single sample gave rise to the 27 T cell receptor beta chains below, sequenced in a study of T cells in Graves' hyperthyroidism and ophthalmopathy. The investigators amplified TCR beta CDR3 regions from RNA transcripts. HTBI primers drove first-round RT-PCR of the TCR CDR3. TCRdb re-called the multiplex PCR reads with MiXCR, one entry per CDR3 protein. Of some 270,000 distinct CDR3 sequences in the sample, 10% to 15% are singletons; the top ten hold almost 8%. Input material: blood. The receptors shown here come from a woman aged 25 to 39 with Graves' hyperthyroidism that later progressed to Graves' ophthalmopathy.

Comments on this clonotype: Given a much more abundant clone one base away, this may be a read error. This rearrangement joins TRBV4-2 to TRBJ2-5; 9 positions agree with TRBD2. Germline lookup yields CDR1 LGHNA and CDR2 YNFKEQ. This CDR3 contains 14 residues. CDR3 coding DNA: TGTGCCAGCAGCCCTAGCGGGACTAAAGAGGCCCAGTACTTC. It yields the protein CASSPSGTKEAQYF.

This clonotype was counted at least ten times. The rearrangement uses TRBV6-1 and TRBJ1-1; D perhaps matches TRBD1 (5 bases). There are 15 residues in the CDR3. The V gene lost 7 bases and the J gene lost 6 bases, with 21 bases spanning the gap. Germline V CDR1 and CDR2: MNHNS, SASEGT. CDR3 nucleotides: TGTGCCAGCAACGGACATCGGACGACGGGCTCTGAAGCTTTCTTT. Encoded protein: CASNGHRTTGSEAFF.

This clonotype has ten or more counts. V gene TRBV13 combines with J gene TRBJ2-7; D unclear. The V end lost 0 bases, the J end lost 0 bases, and 18 bases lay between the germline ends. The germline gives CDR1 PRHDT, CDR2 FYEKMQ (reference sequence). The CDR3 contains 18 residues. The CDR3 region has the DNA TGTGCCAGCAGCTTAGGCCCTAGGGTCAGCGCCAGCTCCTACGAGCAGTACTTC. It codes for CASSLGPRVSASSYEQYF.

This clonotype has a count of ten or more. Here the CDR3 DNA reads TGTGCCAGCAGTCCGGGCCCCGGGGAGGGGCCCCAGCATTTT. This sequence encodes CASSPGPGEGPQHF. The chain couples TRBV7-2 to TRBJ1-5; D is uncertain. Germline CDR1 reads SGHTA; CDR2 reads FQGNSA. V lost 6 bases to trimming and J lost 9 bases, with 18 bases between them. The CDR3 has 14 residues.

This clonotype was counted at least ten times. The J gene is TRBJ2-1, the V gene TRBV20-1; the match to TRBD2 covers 11 bases. This CDR3 is 16 amino acids long. Per the germline V gene, CDR1 is DFQATT and CDR2 is SNEGSKA (reference sequence). J lost 7 bases, V lost 4 bases, and 12 bases had no gene match. CDR3: CSATNILAGVWNEQFF. The CDR3 DNA sequence: TGCAGTGCTACAAATATACTAGCGGGAGTATGGAATGAGCAGTTCTTC.

This clonotype has at least ten counts. The gene calls are TRBV24-1 and TRBJ2-1, with 9 nucleotides matching TRBD2. Germline V CDR1 and CDR2: KGHDR, SFDVKD. V shed 1 base and J 9 bases; nucleotides not matched to a gene: 12. CDR3 length: 17 amino acids. The CDR3 is CATSDFAGREGRGEQFF. DNA of the CDR3: TGTGCCACCAGTGATTTCGCAGGGCGGGAGGGCCGCGGTGAGCAGTTCTTC.

This clonotype appeared many times. This chain connects TRBV4-3 to TRBJ2-2; no firm D call. The germline V gene encodes CDR1 LGHNA and CDR2 YSLEER. The CDR3 contains 14 residues. Trimming removed 0 bases at V and 8 bases at J, with 10 bases between. The CDR3 sequence is CASSQDGLRGELFF. Written as DNA, the CDR3 is TGCGCCAGCAGCCAAGATGGCTTGCGGGGGGAGCTGTTTTTT.

The sample holds many counts of this clonotype. The chain couples TRBV5-6 to TRBJ2-3; 12 bases line up with TRBD2. This CDR3 has 19 amino acids. Trimming took 4 bases from V and 3 from J; bases not matched to a gene: 15. CDR1 is SGHDT, CDR2 YYEEEE, per germline. The chain's CDR3 is CASSATVASGRVYTDTQYF. In DNA form, the CDR3 reads TGTGCCAGCAGCGCTACCGTGGCTAGCGGGAGGGTCTATACAGATACGCAGTATTTT.

This clonotype occurred a few times. The chain links TRBV19 to TRBJ1-6; D is perhaps TRBD1 (5 bases). This CDR3 region has 17 residues. Germline assignment: CDR1 LNHDA and CDR2 SQIVND (reference sequence). V lost 5 bases to trimming and J lost 7 bases, with 21 bases between them. The CDR3 region is CASSARQLTKWNSPLHF. The CDR3 DNA sequence: TGTGCCAGTAGTGCACGACAGTTAACAAAGTGGAATTCACCCCTCCACTTT.

As regards this clonotype: This CDR3 fails to terminate in the conserved phenylalanine or tryptophan, so it likely reflects a read error. This sequence joins TRBV7-2 and TRBJ1-2, with no clear D. Germline V CDR1 and CDR2: SGHTA, FQGNSA. This CDR3 spans 18 amino acids. The DNA for the CDR3 is TGTGCCAGCAGCTCCCAAGGAACAGATCTCCTAGCTAACTGTGGCTACACCTCC. It specifies CASSSQGTDLLANCGYTS.

This clonotype was counted only a few times. For the CDR3, the DNA is TGCAGCGTAGAGAGGAACTATGGCTACACCTTC. It yields the protein CSVERNYGYTF. This rearrangement joins TRBV29-1 to TRBJ1-2; no definite D call. Per the germline V gene, CDR1 is SQVTM and CDR2 is ANQGSEA. V lost 6 bases to trimming and J lost 2 bases, with 7 bases between them. The CDR3 loop spans 11 amino acids.

V and J are TRBV7-9 and TRBJ2-2; D is unresolved. This CDR3 comprises 12 residues. The V gene's germline CDR1 is SEHNR and CDR2 FQNEAQ (reference sequence). Between the trimmed V and J ends, which lost 5 bases and 13 bases, there was a span of 14 bases. For the CDR3, the DNA is TGTGCCAGCAGCGTGCCTTTTGCAGGGCTGTTTTTT. Its protein product is CASSVPFAGLFF.

This clonotype was counted at least ten times. The J gene is TRBJ2-7, the V gene TRBV13; TRBD2 agrees at 7 bases. V gave up 8 bases and J gave up 7 bases; unmatched junction bases: 14. The CDR3 runs to 14 residues. Germline V CDR1 and CDR2: PRHDT, FYEKMQ (reference sequence). The CDR3 reads CASAGKSGVHEQYF. The CDR3 nucleotides are TGTGCCAGCGCCGGCAAGAGCGGGGTACATGAGCAGTACTTC. The whole variable domain, filled in from reference TRBV13 and TRBJ2-7, reads AAGVIQSPRHLIKEKRETATLKCYPIPRHDTVYWYQQGPGQDPQFLISFYEKMQSDKGSIPDRFSAQQFSDYHSELNMSSLELGDSALYFCASAGKSGVHEQYFGPGTRLTVT.

As for this clonotype: This could be a read error, since a much larger clone is one nucleotide away. This is likely a read error, given that the CDR3 carries no conserved phenylalanine or tryptophan at its end. This chain uses TRBV20-1 with TRBJ2-5; D may be TRBD2 (6 bases). Per the germline V gene, CDR1 is DFQATT and CDR2 is SNEGSKA (reference sequence). V lost 6 bases and J 2 bases, leaving 10 bases between the germline ends. This CDR3 region has 12 residues. The CDR3 bases are TGCAGTGCCCCGACTAGACAAGAGACCCAGTACCTC. This translates into CSAPTRQETQYL.

This clonotype was picked up many times. The chain uses TRBV11-2 and TRBJ2-1, with 10 bases matching TRBD2. Germline trimming cut 5 bases from V and 9 bases from J; bases unmatched to any gene: 13. Germline V gene lookup returns CDR1 SGHAT and CDR2 FQNNGV. This CDR3 is built from 16 residues. DNA of the CDR3: TGTGCCAGCAGCCCCACCGTACTAGCGGGATCTGGTGAGCAGTTCTTC. This translates into CASSPTVLAGSGEQFF.

This clonotype was detected a few times. The chain couples TRBV27 to TRBJ2-3; 16 bases align to TRBD2. J gave up 1 base and V 6 bases, and 10 bases lay outside the gene matches. The CDR3 is made up of 19 amino acids. The V gene's germline CDR1 is MNHEY and CDR2 SMNVEV (reference sequence). The CDR3: CASSLGGTSGRAGTDTQYF. For the CDR3, the DNA is TGTGCCAGCAGCTTAGGTGGGACTAGCGGGAGGGCGGGCACAGATACGCAGTATTTT.

This chain joins TRBV7-2 and TRBJ2-5; no reliable D call. The CDR3 has 13 amino acids. V lost 5 bases to trimming and J lost 13 bases, with 20 bases between them. The germline gives CDR1 SGHTA, CDR2 FQGNSA. Here the CDR3 reads CASSPHDAPFMYF. The CDR3 region has the DNA TGTGCCAGCAGCCCACACGACGCCCCTTTCATGTACTTC. Complete variable domain (other parts from reference TRBV7-2 and TRBJ2-5): GAGVSQSPSNKVTEKGKDVELRCDPISGHTALYWYRQSLGQGLEFLIYFQGNSAPDKSGLPSDRFSAERTGGSVSTLTIQRTQQEDSAVYLCASSPHDAPFMYFGPGTRLLVL.

The rearrangement links TRBV4-1 to TRBJ2-1; TRBD2 is a possible D gene (7 bases). CDR3 size: 16 residues. The germline gives CDR1 MGHRA, CDR2 YSYEKL. V was shortened by 0 bases and J by 2 bases, with 11 bases between the two germline ends. The CDR3 DNA sequence: TGCGCCAGCAGCCAAGATATGCGGGGGCCCTACAATGAGCAGTTCTTC. It codes for CASSQDMRGPYNEQFF.

This sequence joins TRBV19 and TRBJ2-2; TRBD2 matches at 7 bases. This CDR3 region has 18 residues. In germline, CDR1 is LNHDA, CDR2 SQIVND (reference sequence). V shed 1 base and J 3 bases; nucleotides not matched to a gene: 11. The CDR3, as DNA: TGTGCCAGTAGTATAGCCCCTACGGCGGGAGAGTACACCGGGGAGCTGTTTTTT. Amino acids: CASSIAPTAGEYTGELFF. Variable domain in full (rest from reference TRBV19 and TRBJ2-2): DGGITQSPKYLFRKEGQNVTLSCEQNLNHDAMYWYRQDPGQGLRLIYYSQIVNDFQKGDIAEGYSVSREKKESFPLTVTSAQKNPTAFYLCASSIAPTAGEYTGELFFGEGSRLTVL.

This clonotype was seen repeatedly, ten times or more. This CDR3 reads CSASGGGPWDEQFF. DNA for the CDR3: TGCAGTGCTAGTGGGGGAGGCCCTTGGGATGAGCAGTTCTTC. The chain joins TRBV20-1 to TRBJ2-1; possible D gene TRBD2, 6 bases. The V end was cut by 3 bases, the J end by 8 bases, with 17 bases between. Germline-derived CDR1 and CDR2 are DFQATT and SNEGSKA (reference sequence). This CDR3 is built from 14 residues.

This clonotype was recorded a few times. This sequence joins TRBV5-1 and TRBJ2-7, with D maybe TRBD2 (5 bases). The CDR3 contains 13 residues. The germline V and J ends were trimmed by 5 bases and 2 bases, with 11 bases remaining between them. Germline assignment: CDR1 SGHRS and CDR2 YFSETQ. CDR3 sequence: CASSRETTYEQYF. In DNA, the CDR3 is TGCGCCAGCAGTCGAGAGACTACCTACGAGCAGTACTTC.

There are many counts of this clonotype. This chain connects TRBV7-9 to TRBJ2-7; 8 nucleotides line up with TRBD1. Germline lookup yields CDR1 SEHNR and CDR2 FQNEAQ (reference sequence). This CDR3 has 15 residues. With V trimmed by 5 bases and J by 2 bases, 8 bases remained unmatched. In nucleotides, the CDR3 is TGTGCCAGCAGCCCCAGGGGGCCTACCACCTACGAGCAGTACTTC. It translates to CASSPRGPTTYEQYF.

The sample holds many counts of this clonotype. V usage is TRBV24-1 and J usage is TRBJ2-2; unclear D gene. CDR3 length equals 13 residues. Between the trimmed V and J ends, which lost 5 bases and 5 bases, there was a span of 8 bases. Germline CDR1 is KGHDR and CDR2 is SFDVKD. The CDR3 sequence is CATSVAGTGELFF. In DNA, the CDR3 is TGTGCCACCAGTGTCGCCGGGACCGGGGAGCTGTTTTTT.

This clonotype was observed many times. The chain is built from TRBV24-1 and TRBJ1-2, with 12 positions matching TRBD1. The CDR3 runs 17 residues. V lost 3 bases and J lost 8; bases outside the gene matches: 12. The germline CDR1 and CDR2 sequences are KGHDR and SFDVKD. The CDR3 coding sequence is TGTGCCACCAGTGATCCACGGGGACAGGGGGCTGGAAGAGGCTACACCTTC. Its translation: CATSDPRGQGAGRGYTF.

The chain carries TRBV3-1 and TRBJ1-6, with 7 bases aligning to TRBD1. Germline V gene sequence: CDR1 LGHDT, CDR2 YNNKEL (reference sequence). The CDR3 consists of 15 residues. J was trimmed by 7 bases and V by 3 bases; bases with no gene match: 6. The CDR3 DNA follows: TGTGCCAGCAGCCACTCGGACAGGAGAAATTCACCCCTCCACTTT. Translating it yields CASSHSDRRNSPLHF. Based on the CDR3 plus reference TRBV3-1 and TRBJ1-6, the full variable domain is DTAVSQTPKYLVTQMGNDKSIKCEQNLGHDTMYWYKQDSKKFLKIMFSYNNKELIINETVPNRFSPKSPDKAHLNLHINSLELGDSAVYFCASSHSDRRNSPLHFGNGTRLTVT.

This clonotype was detected many times. The chain carries TRBV5-1 and TRBJ1-2, with a weak D call TRBD1 (5 bases). Trimming took 0 bases from V and 4 from J, leaving 10 bases between them. The CDR3 is 14 residues long. Germline V lookup: CDR1 SGHRS, CDR2 YFSETQ. The CDR3 loop reads CASSLALDSYGYTF. The DNA of the CDR3 is TGCGCCAGCAGCTTGGCCTTAGACAGCTATGGCTACACCTTC.

This clonotype was counted at least ten times. J is TRBJ1-1 and V is TRBV2; 9 nucleotides agree with TRBD1. The CDR3 has 16 amino acids. Unmatched junction bases numbered 9, after V lost 4 bases and J lost 3 bases. Germline V gene sequence: CDR1 SNHLY, CDR2 FYNNEI. CDR3 coding DNA: TGTGCCAGCAGTGGAGTAACAGGGGGCTATGACACTGAAGCTTTCTTT. Translated: CASSGVTGGYDTEAFF.